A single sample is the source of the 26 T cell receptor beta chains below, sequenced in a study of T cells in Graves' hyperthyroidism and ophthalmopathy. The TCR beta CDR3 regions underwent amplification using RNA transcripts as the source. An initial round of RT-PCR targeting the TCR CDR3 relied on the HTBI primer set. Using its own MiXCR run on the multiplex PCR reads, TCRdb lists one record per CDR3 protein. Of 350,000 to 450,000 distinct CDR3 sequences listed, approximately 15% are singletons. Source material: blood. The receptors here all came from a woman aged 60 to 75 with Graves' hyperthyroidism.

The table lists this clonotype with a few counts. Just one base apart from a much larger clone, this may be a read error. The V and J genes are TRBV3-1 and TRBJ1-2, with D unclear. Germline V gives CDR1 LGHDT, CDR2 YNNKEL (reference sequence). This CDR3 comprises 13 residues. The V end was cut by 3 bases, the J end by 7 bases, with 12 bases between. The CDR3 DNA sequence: TGTGCCAGCAGCCAGCCTACCGGGCCTGGCTACACCTTC. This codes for CASSQPTGPGYTF.

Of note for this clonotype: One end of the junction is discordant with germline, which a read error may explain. The CDR3 is CSVGGDGKQPQHF. DNA for the CDR3: TGCAGCGTGGGAGGGGACGGCAAACAGCCCCAGCATTTT. This chain connects TRBV29-1 to TRBJ1-5, with D possibly TRBD1 on 5 matching bases. Looked up from germline, CDR1 is SQVTM and CDR2 is ANQGSEA. This CDR3 contains 13 residues.

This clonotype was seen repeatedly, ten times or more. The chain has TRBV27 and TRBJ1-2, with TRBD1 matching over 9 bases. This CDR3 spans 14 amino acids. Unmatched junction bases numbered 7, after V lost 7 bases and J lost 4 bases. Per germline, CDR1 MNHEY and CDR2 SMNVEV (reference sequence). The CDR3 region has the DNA TGTGCCAGCAACAGAGCGGGACAGGGCTATGGCTACACCTTC. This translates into CASNRAGQGYGYTF.

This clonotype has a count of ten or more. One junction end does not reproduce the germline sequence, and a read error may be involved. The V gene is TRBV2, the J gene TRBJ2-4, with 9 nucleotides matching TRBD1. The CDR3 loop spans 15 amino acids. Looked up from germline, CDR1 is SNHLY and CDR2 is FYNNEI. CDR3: CASSPDRGAKSIQYF. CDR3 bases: TGTGCCAGCAGTCCGGACAGGGGTGCCAAAAGCATTCAGTACTTC.

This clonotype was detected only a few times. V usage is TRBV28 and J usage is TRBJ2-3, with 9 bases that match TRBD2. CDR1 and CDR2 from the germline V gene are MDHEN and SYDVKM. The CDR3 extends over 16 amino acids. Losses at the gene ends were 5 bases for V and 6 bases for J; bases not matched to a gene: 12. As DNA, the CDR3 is TGTGCCAGCAGTCCCGGTGTAGGACTAGCGTTTGATACGCAGTATTTT. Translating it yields CASSPGVGLAFDTQYF.

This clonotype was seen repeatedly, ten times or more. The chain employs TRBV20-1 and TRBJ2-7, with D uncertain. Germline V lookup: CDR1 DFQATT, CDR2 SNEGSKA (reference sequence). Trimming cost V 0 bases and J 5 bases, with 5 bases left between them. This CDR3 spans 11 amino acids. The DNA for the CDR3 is TGCAGTGCTAGAGATATAGACGAGCAGTACTTC. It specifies CSARDIDEQYF.

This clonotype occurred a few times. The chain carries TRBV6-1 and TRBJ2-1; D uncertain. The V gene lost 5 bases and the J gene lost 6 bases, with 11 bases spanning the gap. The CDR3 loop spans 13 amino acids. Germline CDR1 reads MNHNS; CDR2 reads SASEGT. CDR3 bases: TGTGCCAGCAGTCTACATCCGTCCAATGAGCAGTTCTTC. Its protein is CASSLHPSNEQFF.

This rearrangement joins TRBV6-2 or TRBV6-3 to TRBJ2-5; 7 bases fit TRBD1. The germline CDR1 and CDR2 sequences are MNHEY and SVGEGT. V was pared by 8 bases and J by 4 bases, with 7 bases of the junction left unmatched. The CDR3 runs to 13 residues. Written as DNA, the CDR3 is TGTGCCAGCTCCCGACAGGGTCCAGAGACCCAGTACTTC. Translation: CASSRQGPETQYF.

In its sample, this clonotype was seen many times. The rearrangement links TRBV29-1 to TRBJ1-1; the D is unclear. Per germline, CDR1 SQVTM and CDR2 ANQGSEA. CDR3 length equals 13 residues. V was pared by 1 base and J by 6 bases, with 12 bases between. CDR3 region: CSVEGEGNAEAFF. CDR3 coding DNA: TGCAGCGTTGAAGGGGAGGGTAACGCTGAAGCTTTCTTT.

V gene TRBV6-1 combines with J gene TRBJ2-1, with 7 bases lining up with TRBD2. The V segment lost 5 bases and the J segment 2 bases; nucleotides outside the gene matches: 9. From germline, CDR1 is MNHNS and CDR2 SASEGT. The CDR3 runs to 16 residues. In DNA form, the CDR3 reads TGTGCCAGCAGTTCGGGCGGGAGTTTCCCCTACAATGAGCAGTTCTTC. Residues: CASSSGGSFPYNEQFF.

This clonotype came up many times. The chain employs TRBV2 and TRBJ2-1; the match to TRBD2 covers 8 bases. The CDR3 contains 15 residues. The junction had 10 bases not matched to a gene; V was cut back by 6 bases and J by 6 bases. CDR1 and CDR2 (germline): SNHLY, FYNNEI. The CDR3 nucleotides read TGTGCCAGCAGGGATCGGGGCGGGAGGACCAATGAGCAGTTCTTC. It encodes CASRDRGGRTNEQFF.

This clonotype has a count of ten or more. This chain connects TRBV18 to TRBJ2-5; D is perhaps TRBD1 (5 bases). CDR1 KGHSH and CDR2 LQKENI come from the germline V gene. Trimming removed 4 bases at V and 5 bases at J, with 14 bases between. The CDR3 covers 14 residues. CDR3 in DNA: TGTGCCAGCTCACGCAGACAGTTAGATGAGACCCAGTACTTC. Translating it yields CASSRRQLDETQYF.

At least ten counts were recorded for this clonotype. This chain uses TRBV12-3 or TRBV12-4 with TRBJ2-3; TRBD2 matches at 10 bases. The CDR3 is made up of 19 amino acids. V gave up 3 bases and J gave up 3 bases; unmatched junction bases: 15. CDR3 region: CASSFIARGLARLTDTQYF. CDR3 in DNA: TGTGCCAGCAGTTTTATCGCTAGGGGACTAGCGAGATTGACAGATACGCAGTATTTT.

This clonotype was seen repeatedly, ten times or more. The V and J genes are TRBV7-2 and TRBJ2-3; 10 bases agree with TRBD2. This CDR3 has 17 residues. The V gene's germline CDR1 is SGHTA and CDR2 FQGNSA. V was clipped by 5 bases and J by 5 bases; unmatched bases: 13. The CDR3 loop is CASSVIPGLARKDTQYF. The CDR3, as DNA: TGTGCCAGCAGCGTAATACCGGGACTAGCGAGGAAAGATACGCAGTATTTT.

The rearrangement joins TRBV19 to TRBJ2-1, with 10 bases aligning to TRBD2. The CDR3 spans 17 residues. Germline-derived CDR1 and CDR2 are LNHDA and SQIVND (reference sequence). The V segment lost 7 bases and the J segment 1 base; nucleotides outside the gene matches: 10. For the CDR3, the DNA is TGTGCCAGTATGGGGCCTAGCGGGAGTGGGTCCTACAATGAGCAGTTCTTC. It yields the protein CASMGPSGSGSYNEQFF. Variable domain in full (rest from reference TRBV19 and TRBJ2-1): DGGITQSPKYLFRKEGQNVTLSCEQNLNHDAMYWYRQDPGQGLRLIYYSQIVNDFQKGDIAEGYSVSREKKESFPLTVTSAQKNPTAFYLCASMGPSGSGSYNEQFFGPGTRLTVL.

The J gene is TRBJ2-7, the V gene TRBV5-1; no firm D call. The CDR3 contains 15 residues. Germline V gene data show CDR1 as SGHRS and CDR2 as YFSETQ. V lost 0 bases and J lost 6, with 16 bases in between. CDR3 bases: TGCGCCAGCAGCTTGGAGCAAGTAGTACGTAGCGAGCAGTACTTC. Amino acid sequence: CASSLEQVVRSEQYF.

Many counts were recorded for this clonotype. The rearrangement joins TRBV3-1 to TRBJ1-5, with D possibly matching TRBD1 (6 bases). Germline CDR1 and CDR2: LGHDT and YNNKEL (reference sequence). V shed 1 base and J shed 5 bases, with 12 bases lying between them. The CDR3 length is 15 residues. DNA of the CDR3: TGTGCCAGCAGCCAAGGGGGGGCAGGGCATCAGCCCCAGCATTTT. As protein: CASSQGGAGHQPQHF.

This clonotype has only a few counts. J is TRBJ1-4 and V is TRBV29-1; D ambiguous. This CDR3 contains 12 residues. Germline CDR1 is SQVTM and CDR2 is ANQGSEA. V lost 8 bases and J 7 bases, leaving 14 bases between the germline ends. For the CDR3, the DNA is TGCAGCCCATGGGAGACCAGTGAAAAACTGTTTTTT. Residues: CSPWETSEKLFF.

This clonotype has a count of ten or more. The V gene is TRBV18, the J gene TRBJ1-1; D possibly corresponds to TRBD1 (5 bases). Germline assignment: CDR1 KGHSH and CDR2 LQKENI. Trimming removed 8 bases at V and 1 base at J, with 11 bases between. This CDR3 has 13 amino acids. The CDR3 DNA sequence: TGTGCCAGCCAGGTAGGACAGAACACTGAAGCTTTCTTT. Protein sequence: CASQVGQNTEAFF.

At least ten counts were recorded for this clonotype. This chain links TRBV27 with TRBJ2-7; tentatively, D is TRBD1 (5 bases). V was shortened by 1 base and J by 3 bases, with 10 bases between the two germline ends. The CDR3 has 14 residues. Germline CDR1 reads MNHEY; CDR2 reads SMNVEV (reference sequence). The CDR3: CASSLLGQIYEQYF. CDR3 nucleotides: TGTGCCAGCAGTTTATTGGGGCAGATCTACGAGCAGTACTTC.

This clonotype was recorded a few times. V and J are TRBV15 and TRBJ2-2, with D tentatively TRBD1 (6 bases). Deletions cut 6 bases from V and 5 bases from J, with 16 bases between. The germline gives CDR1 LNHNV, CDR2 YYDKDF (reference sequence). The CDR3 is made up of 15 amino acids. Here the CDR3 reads CATREIGGSTGELFF. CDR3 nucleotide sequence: TGTGCCACCAGAGAGATAGGGGGTAGTACCGGGGAGCTGTTTTTT.

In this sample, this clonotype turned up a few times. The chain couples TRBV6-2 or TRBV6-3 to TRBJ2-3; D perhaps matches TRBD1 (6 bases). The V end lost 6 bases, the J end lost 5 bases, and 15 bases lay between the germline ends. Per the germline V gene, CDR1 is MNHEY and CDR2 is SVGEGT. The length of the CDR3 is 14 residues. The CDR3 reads CASRIQGFEDTQYF. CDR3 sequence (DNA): TGTGCCAGCAGAATACAGGGATTTGAAGATACGCAGTATTTT.

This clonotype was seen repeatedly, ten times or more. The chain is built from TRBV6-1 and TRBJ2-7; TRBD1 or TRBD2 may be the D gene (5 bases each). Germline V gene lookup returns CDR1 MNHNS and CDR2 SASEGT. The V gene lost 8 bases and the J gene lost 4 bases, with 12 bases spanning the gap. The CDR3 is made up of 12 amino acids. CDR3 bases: TGTGCCAGCGGGGACGGTCGATACGAGCAGTACTTC. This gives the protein CASGDGRYEQYF.

The CDR3 DNA follows: TGTGCCAGCAGTCTAAAAAGGACAGGGATGAACACCGGGGAGCTGTTTTTT. As protein: CASSLKRTGMNTGELFF. The chain couples TRBV27 to TRBJ2-2, with TRBD1 matching over 8 bases. Unmatched junction bases numbered 9, after V lost 5 bases and J lost 1 base. CDR1 is MNHEY and CDR2 is SMNVEV in the germline V gene (reference sequence). The CDR3 spans 17 residues.

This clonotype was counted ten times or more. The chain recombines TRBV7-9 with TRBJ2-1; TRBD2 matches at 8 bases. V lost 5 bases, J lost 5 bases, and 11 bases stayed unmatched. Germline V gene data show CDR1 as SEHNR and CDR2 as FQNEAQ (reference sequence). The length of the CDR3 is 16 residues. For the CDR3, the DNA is TGTGCCAGCAGCGATAGCACGAGCGGGAGCCACAATGAGCAGTTCTTC. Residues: CASSDSTSGSHNEQFF. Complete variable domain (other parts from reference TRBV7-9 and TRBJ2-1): DTGVSQNPRHKITKRGQNVTFRCDPISEHNRLYWYRQTLGQGPEFLTYFQNEAQLEKSRLLSDRFSAERPKGSFSTLEIQRTEQGDSAMYLCASSDSTSGSHNEQFFGPGTRLTVL.

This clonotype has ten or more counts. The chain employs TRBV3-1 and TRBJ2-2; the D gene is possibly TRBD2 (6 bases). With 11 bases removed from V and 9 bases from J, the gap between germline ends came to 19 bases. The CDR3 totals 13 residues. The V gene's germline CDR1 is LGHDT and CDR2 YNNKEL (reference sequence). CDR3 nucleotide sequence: TGTGCCGCCTCAGGGACTGCGAGCCGGGAGCTGTTTTTT. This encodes CAASGTASRELFF.